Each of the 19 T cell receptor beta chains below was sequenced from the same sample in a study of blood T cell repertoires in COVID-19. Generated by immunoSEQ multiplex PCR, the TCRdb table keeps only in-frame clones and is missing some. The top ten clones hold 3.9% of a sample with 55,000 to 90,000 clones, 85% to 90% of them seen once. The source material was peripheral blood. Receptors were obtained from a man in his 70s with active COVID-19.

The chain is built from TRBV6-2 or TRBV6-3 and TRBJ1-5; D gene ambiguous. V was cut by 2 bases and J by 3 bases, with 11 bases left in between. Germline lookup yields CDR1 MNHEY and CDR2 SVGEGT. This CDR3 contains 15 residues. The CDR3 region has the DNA TGTGCCAGCAGTTACCCGTGGCAGTTCAATCAGCCCCAGCATTTT. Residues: CASSYPWQFNQPQHF.

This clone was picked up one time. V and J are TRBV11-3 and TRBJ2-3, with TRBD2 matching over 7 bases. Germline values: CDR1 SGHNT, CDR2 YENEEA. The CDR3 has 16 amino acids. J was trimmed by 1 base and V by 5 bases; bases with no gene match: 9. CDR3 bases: TGTGCCAGCAGCCCCCAAGCGGGGACCCGCACAGATACGCAGTATTTT. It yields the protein CASSPQAGTRTDTQYF. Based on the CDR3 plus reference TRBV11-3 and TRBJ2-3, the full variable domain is EAGVVQSPRYKIIEKKQPVAFWCNPISGHNTLYWYLQNLGQGPELLIRYENEEAVDDSQLPKDRFSAERLKGVDSTLKIQPAELGDSAVYLCASSPQAGTRTDTQYFGPGTRLTVL.

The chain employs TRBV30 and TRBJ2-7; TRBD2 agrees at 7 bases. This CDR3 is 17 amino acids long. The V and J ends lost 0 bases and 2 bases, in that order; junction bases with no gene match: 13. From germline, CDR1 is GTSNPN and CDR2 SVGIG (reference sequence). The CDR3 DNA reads TGTGCCTGGAGTGTACTGGGCGGGAGTCCCCGGCCCTACGAGCAGTACTTC. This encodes CAWSVLGGSPRPYEQYF.

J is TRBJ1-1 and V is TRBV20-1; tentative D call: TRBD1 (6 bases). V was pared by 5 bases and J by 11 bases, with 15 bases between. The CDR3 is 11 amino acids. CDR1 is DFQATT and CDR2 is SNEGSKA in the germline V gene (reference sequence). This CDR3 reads CSAHRTERAFF. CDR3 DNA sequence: TGCAGTGCTCACCGGACAGAGCGGGCTTTCTTT.

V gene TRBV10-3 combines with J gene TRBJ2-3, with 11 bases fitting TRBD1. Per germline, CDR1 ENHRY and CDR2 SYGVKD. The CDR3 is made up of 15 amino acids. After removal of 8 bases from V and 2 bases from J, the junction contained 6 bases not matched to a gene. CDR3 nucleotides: TGTGCCATCGGCCGGACAGGGGGCGCCACAGATACGCAGTATTTT. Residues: CAIGRTGGATDTQYF.

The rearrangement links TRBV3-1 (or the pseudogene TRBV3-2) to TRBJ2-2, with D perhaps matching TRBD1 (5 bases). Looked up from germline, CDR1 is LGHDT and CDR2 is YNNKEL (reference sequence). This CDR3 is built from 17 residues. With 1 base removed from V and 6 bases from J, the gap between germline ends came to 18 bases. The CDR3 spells CASSQAPGHSRAGELFF. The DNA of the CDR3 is TGTGCCAGCAGCCAAGCCCCCGGACACAGCCGTGCCGGGGAGCTGTTTTTT.

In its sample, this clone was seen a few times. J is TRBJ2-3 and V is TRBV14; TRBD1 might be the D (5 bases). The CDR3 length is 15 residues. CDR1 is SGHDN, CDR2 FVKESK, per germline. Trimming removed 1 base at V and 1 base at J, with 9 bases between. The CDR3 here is CASSQGGVRTDTQYF. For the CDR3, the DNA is TGTGCCAGCAGCCAAGGGGGCGTTCGCACAGATACGCAGTATTTT.

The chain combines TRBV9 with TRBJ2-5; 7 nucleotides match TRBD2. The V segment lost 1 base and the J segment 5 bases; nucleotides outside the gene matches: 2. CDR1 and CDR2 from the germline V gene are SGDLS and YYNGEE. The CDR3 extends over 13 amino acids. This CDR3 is CASSVYGGETQYF. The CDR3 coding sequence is TGTGCCAGCAGCGTATACGGGGGGGAGACCCAGTACTTC.

The CDR3: CASSQGGGTGELFF. The CDR3 DNA is TGCGCCAGCAGCCAAGGGGGCGGCACCGGGGAGCTGTTTTTT. The chain joins TRBV4-3 to TRBJ2-2; perhaps TRBD1 as D (5 bases). The CDR3 is made up of 14 amino acids. V was trimmed by 1 base and J by 4 bases, leaving 7 bases between them. Germline V lookup: CDR1 LGHNA, CDR2 YSLEER.

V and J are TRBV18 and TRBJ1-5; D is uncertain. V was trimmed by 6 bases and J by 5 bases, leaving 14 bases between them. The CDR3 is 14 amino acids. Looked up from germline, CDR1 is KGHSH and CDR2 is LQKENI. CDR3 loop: CASSETDMDQPQHF. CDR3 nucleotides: TGTGCCAGCTCGGAAACCGACATGGATCAGCCCCAGCATTTT.

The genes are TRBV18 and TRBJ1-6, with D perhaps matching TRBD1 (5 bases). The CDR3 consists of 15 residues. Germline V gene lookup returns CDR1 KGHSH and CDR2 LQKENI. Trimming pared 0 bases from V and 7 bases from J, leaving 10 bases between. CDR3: CASSPPAGRNSPLHF. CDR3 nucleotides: TGTGCCAGCTCACCACCGGCAGGGAGGAATTCACCCCTCCACTTT.

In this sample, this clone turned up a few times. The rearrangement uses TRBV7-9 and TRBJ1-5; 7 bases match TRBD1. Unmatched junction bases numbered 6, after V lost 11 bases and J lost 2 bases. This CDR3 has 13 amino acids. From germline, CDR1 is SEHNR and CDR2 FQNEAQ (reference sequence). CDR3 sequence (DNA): TGTGCCTCCAGGGGGGCTGGCAATCAGCCCCAGCATTTT. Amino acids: CASRGAGNQPQHF.

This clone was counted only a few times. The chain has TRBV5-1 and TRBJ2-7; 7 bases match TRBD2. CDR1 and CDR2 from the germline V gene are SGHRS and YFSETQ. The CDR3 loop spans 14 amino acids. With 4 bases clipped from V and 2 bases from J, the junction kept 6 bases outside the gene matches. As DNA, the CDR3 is TGCGCCAGCAGCCCCCTGGGGGGGACCTACGAGCAGTACTTC. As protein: CASSPLGGTYEQYF.

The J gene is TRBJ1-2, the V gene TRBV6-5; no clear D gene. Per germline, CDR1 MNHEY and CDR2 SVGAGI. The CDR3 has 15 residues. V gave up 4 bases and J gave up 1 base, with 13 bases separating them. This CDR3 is CASSSPRAGNYGYTF. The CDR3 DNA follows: TGTGCCAGCAGTTCCCCCCGCGCCGGTAACTATGGCTACACCTTC.

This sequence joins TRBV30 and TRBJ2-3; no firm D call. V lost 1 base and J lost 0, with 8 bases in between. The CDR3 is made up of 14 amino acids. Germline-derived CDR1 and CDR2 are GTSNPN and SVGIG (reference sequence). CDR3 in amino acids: CAWSGTTSTDTQYF. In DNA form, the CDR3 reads TGTGCCTGGAGTGGCACGACTAGCACAGATACGCAGTATTTT. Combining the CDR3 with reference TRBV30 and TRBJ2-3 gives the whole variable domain SQTIHQWPATLVQPVGSPLSLECTVEGTSNPNLYWYRQAAGRGLQLLFYSVGIGQISSEVPQNLSASRPQDRQFILSSKKLLLSDSGFYLCAWSGTTSTDTQYFGPGTRLTVL.

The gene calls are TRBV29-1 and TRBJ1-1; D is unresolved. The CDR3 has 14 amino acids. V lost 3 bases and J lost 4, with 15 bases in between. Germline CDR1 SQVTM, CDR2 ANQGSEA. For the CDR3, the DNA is TGCAGCGTTGACCCGGACCCCCGGGGCACTGAAGCTTTCTTT. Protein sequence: CSVDPDPRGTEAFF.

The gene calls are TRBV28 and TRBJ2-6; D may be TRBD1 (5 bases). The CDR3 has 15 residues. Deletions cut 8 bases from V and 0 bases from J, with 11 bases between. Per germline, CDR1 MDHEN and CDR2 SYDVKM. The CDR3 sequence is CASRARGSGANVLTF. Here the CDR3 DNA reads TGTGCCAGCCGGGCTAGGGGCTCTGGGGCCAACGTCCTGACTTTC.

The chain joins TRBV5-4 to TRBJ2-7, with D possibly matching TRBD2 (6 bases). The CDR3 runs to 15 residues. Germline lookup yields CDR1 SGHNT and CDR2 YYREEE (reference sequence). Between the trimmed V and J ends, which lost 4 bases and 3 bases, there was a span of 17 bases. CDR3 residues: CASSPGGAGHYEQYF. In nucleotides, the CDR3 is TGTGCCAGCAGCCCCGGGGGAGCGGGCCACTACGAGCAGTACTTC.

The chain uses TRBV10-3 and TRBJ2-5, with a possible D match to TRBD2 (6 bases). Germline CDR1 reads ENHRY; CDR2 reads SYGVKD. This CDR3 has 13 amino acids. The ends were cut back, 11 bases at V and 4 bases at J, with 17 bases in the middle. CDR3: CAGGSGLLETQYF. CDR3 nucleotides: TGTGCCGGGGGGTCGGGACTTCTAGAGACCCAGTACTTC.